The TCR beta chain under discussion was sequenced for a study of T cells in women clearing cervical HPV infection. Study summary: Women with histologically confirmed HPV16-related CIN3 or worse, 2 with invasive cancer, served as cases. No precancer developed; the control's incident HPV16 infection cleared within 12 months.

Remarks on this clone: Antigen: not known. The CDR3 end lies 3 residues beyond the end of the read and is filled in from the germline J gene.

Clones were sequenced by immunoSEQ multiplex PCR, and TCRdb holds only the in-frame ones, with some missing. In all, the sample yields about 35,000 clones. All participants had a single incident cervical HPV16 infection, and prevalent HPV16 infections were excluded. Study results and caveats: Associations may precede or follow infection; HPV-specific or memory T cells were not isolated.

CDR1 is SEHNR and CDR2 is FQNEAQ in the germline V gene (reference sequence). This CDR3 has 15 residues. The source of this sequence is a woman aged 18-70 years with a cervical HPV16 infection that either progressed to CIN3+ or cleared (not recorded which). The sample was blood buffy coat. The gene calls are TRBV7-9 and TRBJ1-2; TRBD1 matches 11 bases. CDR3 in amino acids: CASSNRDRGVHDYTF. The CDR3 DNA, read in part, is TGTGCCAGCAGTAACCGGGACAGGGGGGTCCACGAC.